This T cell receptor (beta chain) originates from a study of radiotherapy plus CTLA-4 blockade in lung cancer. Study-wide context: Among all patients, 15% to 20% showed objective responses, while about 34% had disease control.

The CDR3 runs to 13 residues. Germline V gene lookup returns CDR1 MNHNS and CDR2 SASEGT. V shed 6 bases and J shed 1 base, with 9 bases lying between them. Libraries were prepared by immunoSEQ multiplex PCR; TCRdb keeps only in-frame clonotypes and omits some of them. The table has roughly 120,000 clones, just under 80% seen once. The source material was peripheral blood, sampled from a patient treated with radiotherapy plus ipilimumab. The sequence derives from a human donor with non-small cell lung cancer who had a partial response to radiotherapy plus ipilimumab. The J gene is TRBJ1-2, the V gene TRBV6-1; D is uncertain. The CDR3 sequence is CASREGVNYGYTF. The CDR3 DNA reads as TGTGCCAGCAGGGAGGGCGTTAACTATGGCTACACCTTC.